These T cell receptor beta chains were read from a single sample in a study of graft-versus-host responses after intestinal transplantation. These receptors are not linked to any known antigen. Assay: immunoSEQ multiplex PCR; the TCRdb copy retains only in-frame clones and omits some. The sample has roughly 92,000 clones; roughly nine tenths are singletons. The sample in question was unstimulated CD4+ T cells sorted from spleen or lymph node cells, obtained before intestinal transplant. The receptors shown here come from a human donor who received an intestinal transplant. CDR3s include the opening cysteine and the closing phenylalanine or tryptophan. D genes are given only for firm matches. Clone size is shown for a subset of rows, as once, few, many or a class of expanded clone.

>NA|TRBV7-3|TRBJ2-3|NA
TGTGCCAGCAGCTTGGTTCGGGGCACAGATACGCAGTATTTT
CASSLVRGTDTQYF
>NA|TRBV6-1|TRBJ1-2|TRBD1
TGTGCCAGCAGTGAGTACAGGGGGCGAGCTAACTATGGCTACACCTTC
CASSEYRGRANYGYTF
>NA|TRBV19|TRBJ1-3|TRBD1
TGTGCCAGTAGTATAGGCGGACAGGGAGGAAACACCATATATTTT
CASSIGGQGGNTIYF
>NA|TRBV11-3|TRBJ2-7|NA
TGTGCCAGCAGCTTATCAGGGTCCGACGAGCAGTACTTC
CASSLSGSDEQYF
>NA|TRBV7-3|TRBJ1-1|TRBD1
TGTGCCAGCAGCCCGACAGGGCGCGTGGGGAACACTGAAGCTTTCTTT
CASSPTGRVGNTEAFF
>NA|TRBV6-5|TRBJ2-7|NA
TGTGCCAGCAGTTACTCATCAGGGGTTAGCTCCTACGAGCAGTACTTC
CASSYSSGVSSYEQYF
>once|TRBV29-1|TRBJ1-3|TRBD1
TGCAGCGTGGGCGAGGGACAGAACTCTGGAAACACCATATATTTT
CSVGEGQNSGNTIYF
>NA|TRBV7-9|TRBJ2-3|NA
TGTGCCAGCAGCCTCGCGGGGGCCACAGATACGCAGTATTTT
CASSLAGATDTQYF
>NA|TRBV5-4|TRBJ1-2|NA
TGTGCCAGCAGCTTGGCAGGCTATGGCTACACCTTC
CASSLAGYGYTF
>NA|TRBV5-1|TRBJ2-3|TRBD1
TGCGCCAGCAGCTTGGGGGGGACAGGGGGCCTCACAGATACGCAGTATTTT
CASSLGGTGGLTDTQYF
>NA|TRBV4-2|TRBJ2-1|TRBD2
TGTGCCAGCAGTCCGACTAGCGGGGGGCTCAGCTCCTACAATGAGCAGTTCTTC
CASSPTSGGLSSYNEQFF
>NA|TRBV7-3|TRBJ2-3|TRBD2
TGTGCCAGCAGCTTCCGACTAGCGGGGAGCACAGATACGCAGTATTTT
CASSFRLAGSTDTQYF
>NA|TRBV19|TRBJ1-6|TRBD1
TGTGCCAGTAGTATTATGGGACAGGGGAAACCACCCCTCCACTTT
CASSIMGQGKPPLHF
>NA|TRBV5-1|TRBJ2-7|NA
TGCGCCAGCAGCTTGGAGGGGCCCTCCTACGAGCAGTACTTC
CASSLEGPSYEQYF
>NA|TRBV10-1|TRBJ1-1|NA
TGCGCCAGCAGTGCCGAGTTGGGGGGGGAAGCTTTCTTT
CASSAELGGEAFF
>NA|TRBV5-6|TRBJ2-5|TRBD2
TGTGCCAGCAGCACCGGACTAGCTGAGACCCAGTACTTC
CASSTGLAETQYF
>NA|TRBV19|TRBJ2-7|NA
TGTGCCAGTAGCCCGGGACACTACTACGAGCAGTACTTC
CASSPGHYYEQYF
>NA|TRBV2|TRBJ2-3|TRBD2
TGTGCCAGCAGTATAAGCGGGGGCGCGGCAGATACGCAGTATTTT
CASSISGGAADTQYF
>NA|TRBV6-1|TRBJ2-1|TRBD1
TGTGCCAGCAGTGAGACAGGGTCCTCGAACAATGAGCAGTTCTTC
CASSETGSSNNEQFF
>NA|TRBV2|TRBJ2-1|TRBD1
TGTGCCAGCAGTCGGGACAGAACCAATGAGCAGTTCTTC
CASSRDRTNEQFF
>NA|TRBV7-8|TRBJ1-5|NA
TGTGCCAGCTCTCGGGCCACCGGGGATCAGCCCCAGCATTTT
CASSRATGDQPQHF
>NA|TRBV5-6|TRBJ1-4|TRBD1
TGTGCCAGCAGCACCACAGGGGGCGGTGAAAAACTGTTTTTT
CASSTTGGGEKLFF
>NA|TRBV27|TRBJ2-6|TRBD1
TGTGCCAGCAGACGGGGACAGGTTCCCTCTGGGGCCAACGTCCTGACTTTC
CASRRGQVPSGANVLTF
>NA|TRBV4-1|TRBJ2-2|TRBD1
TGCGCCAGCAGCCATCCGGGACAGGTAACCGGGGAGCTGTTTTTT
CASSHPGQVTGELFF
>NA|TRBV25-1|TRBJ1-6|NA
TGTGCCAGCGGGGGGGCGGGGAATAATTCACCCCTCCACTTT
CASGGAGNNSPLHF
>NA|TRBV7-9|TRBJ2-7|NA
TGTGCCAGCAGCCTGGGGGCTAGTGTCTACGAGCAGTACTTC
CASSLGASVYEQYF
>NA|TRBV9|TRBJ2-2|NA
TGTGCCAGCAGCGTAGAGGGCAGGGGACCCGGGGAGCTGTTTTTT
CASSVEGRGPGELFF
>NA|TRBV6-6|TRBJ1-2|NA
TGTGCCAGCAGTTACTCGGGGGGGGCCCTCTATGGCTACACCTTC
CASSYSGGALYGYTF
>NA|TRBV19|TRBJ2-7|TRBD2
TGTGCCACAGCGGGGGGGCGAAATCCCTACGAGCAGTACTTC
CATAGGRNPYEQYF
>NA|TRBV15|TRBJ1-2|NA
TGTGCCACCAGCAGAGAAACGGGACCGACAGGTGGCTACACCTTC
CATSRETGPTGGYTF
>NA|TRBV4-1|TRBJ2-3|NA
TGCGCCAGCAGCCAAGTGGCGGCAAGCACAGATACGCAGTATTTT
CASSQVAASTDTQYF
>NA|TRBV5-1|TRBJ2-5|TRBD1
TGCGCCGCTGGGACAGGCGGAGGAGAGACCCAGTACTTC
CAAGTGGGETQYF
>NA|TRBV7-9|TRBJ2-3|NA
TGTGCCAGCAGCTTCGTTCACGGTACGCAGTATTTT
CASSFVHGTQYF
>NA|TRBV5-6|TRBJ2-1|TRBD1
TGTGCCAGCGGCGTGGGGGGCAGGGGGCCGTCTAGTGAGCAGTTCTTC
CASGVGGRGPSSEQFF
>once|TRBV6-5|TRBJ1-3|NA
TGTGCCAGCAGTTACTCGACCGGGGTCCGAGGAAACACCATATATTTT
CASSYSTGVRGNTIYF
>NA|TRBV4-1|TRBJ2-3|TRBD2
TGCGCCAGCAGCCTCTGGGGGGGATCGGGGGACACAGATACGCAGTATTTT
CASSLWGGSGDTDTQYF
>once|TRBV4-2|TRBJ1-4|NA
TGTGCCAGCAGCCTACGTACCGGTGAAAAACTGTTTTTT
CASSLRTGEKLFF
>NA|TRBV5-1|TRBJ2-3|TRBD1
TGCGCCAGCAGCCGAGACAGGGGGCCTTCTAGCACAGATACGCAGTATTTT
CASSRDRGPSSTDTQYF
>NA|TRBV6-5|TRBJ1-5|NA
TGTGCCAGCAGTCGCAGGGGTTGGAATCAGCCCCAGCATTTT
CASSRRGWNQPQHF
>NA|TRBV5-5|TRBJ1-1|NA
TGTGCCAGCCGGGGACACTTGAACACTGAAGCTTTCTTT
CASRGHLNTEAFF
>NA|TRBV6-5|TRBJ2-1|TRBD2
TGTGCCAGCAGTTACTCCATCTTAGCGGGGGGCAATGAGCAGTTCTTC
CASSYSILAGGNEQFF
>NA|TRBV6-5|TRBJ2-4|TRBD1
TGTGCCAGCAGTCCAAAGACAGGGATGAACATTCAGTACTTC
CASSPKTGMNIQYF
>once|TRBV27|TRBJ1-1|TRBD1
TGTGCCAGCAGTTCCGCCGGGGACAGGGCCAACACTGAAGCTTTCTTT
CASSSAGDRANTEAFF
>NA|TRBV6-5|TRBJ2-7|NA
TGTGCCAGCAGTTGGGGGCGGGCGGACCAATACGAGCAGTACTTC
CASSWGRADQYEQYF
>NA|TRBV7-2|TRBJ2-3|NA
TGTGCCAGCAGCTTAGCCGGGGGTACGCAGTATTTT
CASSLAGGTQYF